Listed below are T cell receptor beta chains from one sample, sequenced in a study of patients and donors after allogeneic stem cell transplantation. MiXCR, run by TCRdb on the RT-PCR reads, gives a single entry per CDR3 protein. The repertoire consists of roughly 940,000 distinct CDR3 sequences, with under 20% occurring once and the leading ten covering approximately 5.9%. Sequencing was carried out using blood, either unsorted or a sorted T cell fraction (not recorded which). The receptors come from a human donor who was either an allogeneic HSCT recipient or a stem cell or donor lymphocyte infusion donor (not recorded which). It is not recorded whose cells these are; they may come from a transplant donor. Each CDR3 is given without its conserved first and last residue.

v_call cdr3_length cdr3_aa
TRBV27 18 ASSFDLGRTSGRSYNEQF
TRBV29-1 10 SAGQGAREQY
TRBV15 12 ATSRDSFATEAF
TRBV12-3/TRBV12-4 12 ASTEGHKYNEQF
TRBV6-2/TRBV6-3 10 AIHRDEAEAF
TRBV24-1 12 ATSAPGNTDTQY
TRBV10-3 12 ATTAEQRTGELF
TRBV5-1 9 ASSHEYEQY
TRBV5-6 10 ASSLALREQY
TRBV5-1 13 ASGLSGTASYEQY
TRBV28 12 ASSPQTETRVPY
TRBV6-5 12 ASSSYTGAMTQY
TRBV27 15 ASSDPTGPSSYNEQF
TRBV14 14 ASSLLPTGLNTEAF
TRBV6-5 13 ASSYSTGDGNEQF
TRBV10-3 13 AISPAGERTGELF
TRBV5-1 14 ASSLSNGQPNEKLF
TRBV9 11 ASNLAGSDTQY
TRBV20-1 11 SARGLPGDEQF
TRBV7-9 14 ASSQGDSLANTEAF